This passage covers 28 T cell receptor beta chains from one sample sequenced in a study of T cell responses to AZD1222 COVID-19 vaccine. The assay was immunoSEQ multiplex PCR, and TCRdb's table has in-frame clones only and misses some. The data hold approximately 160,000 clones, with 75% to 90% observed a single time. This specimen was peripheral blood, taken on day 0 of AZD1222 vaccination. These receptors were collected from an adult in good health.

This chain connects TRBV29-1 to TRBJ1-2; the D is unclear. The V gene lost 5 bases and the J gene lost 3 bases, with 7 bases spanning the gap. Germline CDR1 reads SQVTM; CDR2 reads ANQGSEA. CDR3 size: 11 residues. CDR3 in amino acids: CSVPVYYGYTF. The CDR3, as DNA: TGCAGCGTTCCGGTTTACTATGGCTACACCTTC.

The chain is built from TRBV2 and TRBJ2-7; 9 bases are a match to TRBD1. Germline CDR1 and CDR2: SNHLY and FYNNEI. J gave up 3 bases and V 3 bases, and 6 bases lay outside the gene matches. The length of the CDR3 is 15 residues. CDR3 residues: CASSEGDRALYEQYF. CDR3 bases: TGTGCCAGCAGTGAGGGGGACAGGGCCCTCTACGAGCAGTACTTC. The full variable domain, completed using reference TRBV2 and TRBJ2-7, is EPEVTQTPSHQVTQMGQEVILRCVPISNHLYFYWYRQILGQKVEFLVSFYNNEISEKSEIFDDQFSVERPDGSNFTLKIRSTKLEDSAMYFCASSEGDRALYEQYFGPGTRLTVT.

This clone occurred once. J is TRBJ2-2 and V is TRBV6-5; possibly TRBD1 for D (6 bases). Germline loops: CDR1 MNHEY, CDR2 SVGAGI. This CDR3 is built from 16 residues. V gave up 4 bases and J gave up 1 base, with 13 bases separating them. CDR3 residues: CASSSWGRLNTGELFF. The CDR3 DNA reads TGTGCCAGCAGTTCCTGGGGGCGGCTGAACACCGGGGAGCTGTTTTTT.

V gene TRBV11-3 combines with J gene TRBJ2-3; no definite D call. The CDR3 contains 12 residues. V lost 4 bases and J 5 bases, leaving 7 bases between the germline ends. Germline assignment: CDR1 SGHNT and CDR2 YENEEA. The CDR3 reads CASSYSGDTQYF. The CDR3 DNA is TGTGCCAGCAGCTACTCTGGAGATACGCAGTATTTT.

The rearrangement links TRBV2 to TRBJ1-5; D not certain. Germline loops: CDR1 SNHLY, CDR2 FYNNEI. CDR3 size: 13 residues. Deletions cut 3 bases from V and 7 bases from J, with 10 bases between. The CDR3 DNA follows: TGTGCCAGCAGTGACCCTCGGGGACAGCCCCAGCATTTT. Translating it yields CASSDPRGQPQHF.

V is TRBV9 and J is TRBJ2-7, with 9 bases aligning to TRBD2. The CDR3 is 14 residues long. With 8 bases clipped from V and 2 bases from J, the junction kept 8 bases outside the gene matches. Per the germline V gene, CDR1 is SGDLS and CDR2 is YYNGEE. The CDR3 reads CARTTSGCAYEQYF. CDR3 coding DNA: TGTGCCAGGACAACTAGCGGGTGTGCCTACGAGCAGTACTTC.

The chain joins TRBV28 to TRBJ1-2, with TRBD1 matching 8 bases. CDR1 and CDR2 from the germline V gene are MDHEN and SYDVKM. The CDR3 consists of 14 residues. Trimming at V came to 3 bases and at J to 3 bases, leaving 3 bases not matched to a gene. Written as DNA, the CDR3 is TGTGCCAGCAGTTTCAGGGGGCGTTACTATGGCTACACCTTC. Amino acids: CASSFRGRYYGYTF.

This clone has only one observation. This chain connects TRBV7-8 to TRBJ2-7, with 11 positions matching TRBD2. Germline values: CDR1 SGHVS, CDR2 FQNEAQ. With 7 bases clipped from V and 2 bases from J, the junction kept 13 bases outside the gene matches. This CDR3 has 17 residues. This CDR3 is CASTRGLADPSAYEQYF. CDR3 sequence (DNA): TGTGCCAGCACCCGGGGACTAGCGGACCCTTCCGCCTACGAGCAGTACTTC.

The rearrangement joins TRBV27 to TRBJ2-5; the match to TRBD2 covers 10 bases. The germline CDR1 and CDR2 sequences are MNHEY and SMNVEV (reference sequence). J lost 2 bases, V lost 8 bases, and 17 bases had no gene match. The CDR3 consists of 18 residues. CDR3 coding DNA: TGTGCCAGCTCCGGCCAGCGGGAGGGCCTTCGAAGACAAGAGACCCAGTACTTC. This gives the protein CASSGQREGLRRQETQYF.

The chain is built from TRBV4-1 and TRBJ2-7; 10 nucleotides align to TRBD2. The CDR3 has 15 amino acids. With 3 bases clipped from V and 2 bases from J, the junction kept 4 bases outside the gene matches. Germline V gives CDR1 MGHRA, CDR2 YSYEKL. The CDR3, as DNA: TGCGCCAGCAGCCATCTAGCGGGAGCCCCCTACGAGCAGTACTTC. It codes for CASSHLAGAPYEQYF.

The rearrangement links TRBV4-2 to TRBJ1-1; TRBD1 is a possible D gene (5 bases). Looked up from germline, CDR1 is LGHNA and CDR2 is YNFKEQ. V lost 0 bases and J 0 bases, leaving 11 bases between the germline ends. The length of the CDR3 is 16 residues. CDR3 amino acids: CASSQDRGSMNTEAFF. CDR3 bases: TGTGCCAGCAGCCAAGATCGGGGCAGTATGAACACTGAAGCTTTCTTT.

This sequence joins TRBV19 and TRBJ2-7, with 11 bases matching TRBD2. In germline, CDR1 is LNHDA, CDR2 SQIVND (reference sequence). J gave up 2 bases and V 4 bases, and 7 bases lay outside the gene matches. The CDR3 runs 16 residues. CDR3 coding DNA: TGTGCCAGTAGTACCTCGACTAGCGGGAAAGCCTACGAGCAGTACTTC. It specifies CASSTSTSGKAYEQYF.

The gene calls are TRBV6-5 and TRBJ2-6; weak D call: TRBD1 (5 bases). CDR3 length: 15 amino acids. The V gene's germline CDR1 is MNHEY and CDR2 SVGAGI. V lost 8 bases, J lost 4 bases, and 15 bases lay in between. In DNA form, the CDR3 reads TGTGCCAGCCTCTCCGGCAGGGCGGGGGCCAACGTCCTGACTTTC. It yields the protein CASLSGRAGANVLTF.

This clone was counted once. V is TRBV4-1 and J is TRBJ1-1, with 10 bases aligning to TRBD1. The CDR3 consists of 20 residues. Per germline, CDR1 MGHRA and CDR2 YSYEKL. Trimming took 0 bases from V and 0 from J; bases not matched to a gene: 13. The CDR3 here is CASSQDSSRGQGLLNTEAFF. The CDR3 DNA reads TGCGCCAGCAGCCAAGATTCGAGTAGGGGACAGGGGCTTCTGAACACTGAAGCTTTCTTT.

The chain is built from TRBV19 and TRBJ1-2; TRBD1 aligns across 12 bases. V gave up 11 bases and J gave up 4 bases; unmatched junction bases: 11. CDR3 length: 15 amino acids. Germline lookup yields CDR1 LNHDA and CDR2 SQIVND (reference sequence). The DNA for the CDR3 is TGTGCCGGATCCTCCACGGGACAGGGGGCCTATGGCTACACCTTC. Translating it yields CAGSSTGQGAYGYTF.

This clone has just one count. This rearrangement joins TRBV6-5 to TRBJ2-7; 8 bases are a match to TRBD2. Germline V gene sequence: CDR1 MNHEY, CDR2 SVGAGI. V lost 7 bases and J lost 0; bases outside the gene matches: 5. The CDR3 extends over 14 amino acids. For the CDR3, the DNA is TGTGCCAGCACCGGGAGGGAAAACTCCTACGAGCAGTACTTC. Its protein is CASTGRENSYEQYF.

The CDR3 reads CASSRIGTGVKAKNIQYF. In DNA, the CDR3 is TGTGCCAGCAGCCGGATAGGGACAGGAGTAAAAGCCAAAAACATTCAGTACTTC. The V gene is TRBV5-4, the J gene TRBJ2-4, with 8 bases matching TRBD1. The CDR3 runs to 18 residues. The V segment lost 4 bases and the J segment 0 bases; nucleotides outside the gene matches: 12. The germline gives CDR1 SGHNT, CDR2 YYREEE (reference sequence).

This clone was counted between two and nine times. The chain combines TRBV3-1 (or the pseudogene TRBV3-2) with TRBJ1-6, with 7 bases identical to TRBD1. J lost 9 bases, V lost 4 bases, and 9 bases had no gene match. The germline gives CDR1 LGHDT, CDR2 YNNKEL (reference sequence). This CDR3 has 15 residues. The CDR3 region has the DNA TGTGCCAGCAGCCCCCTAGGGGGCGGGGGTTCACCCCTCCACTTT. Its protein product is CASSPLGGGGSPLHF.

This clone has just one count. The chain carries TRBV5-1 and TRBJ2-1; TRBD1 might be the D (6 bases). The CDR3 covers 14 residues. Germline V lookup: CDR1 SGHRS, CDR2 YFSETQ. Trimming removed 1 base from V and 4 bases from J, with 9 bases in between. The CDR3 sequence: CASSLPRGYNEQFF. CDR3 in DNA: TGCGCCAGCAGCTTGCCTAGGGGGTACAATGAGCAGTTCTTC.

The chain employs TRBV7-2 and TRBJ1-4; no clear D. There are 15 residues in the CDR3. Germline CDR1 SGHTA, CDR2 FQGNSA. V was shortened by 5 bases and J by 2 bases, with 12 bases between the two germline ends. CDR3 amino acids: CASSRQSITNEKLFF. In DNA, the CDR3 is TGTGCCAGCAGCCGTCAGTCAATCACTAATGAAAAACTGTTTTTT.

This chain joins TRBV7-6 and TRBJ1-1; TRBD1 matches 12 bases. Losses at the gene ends were 5 bases for V and 1 base for J; bases not matched to a gene: 5. This CDR3 has 16 residues. Germline V lookup: CDR1 SGHVS, CDR2 FNYEAQ. The CDR3 DNA reads as TGTGCCAGCAGCGCGGGGACAGGGGGCGGGAACACTGAAGCTTTCTTT. It is translated as CASSAGTGGGNTEAFF.

The chain recombines TRBV12-3 or TRBV12-4 with TRBJ1-1; the D is unclear. The CDR3 is made up of 13 amino acids. V gave up 3 bases and J gave up 5 bases, with 10 bases separating them. The CDR3 DNA reads as TGTGCCAGCAGTTTTTCTCCACAGACTGAAGCTTTCTTT. Its translation is CASSFSPQTEAFF.

This clone has only a few counts. The rearrangement joins TRBV9 to TRBJ1-3, with 7 bases fitting TRBD1. Germline V gene sequence: CDR1 SGDLS, CDR2 YYNGEE. V shed 4 bases, J shed 4 bases, and the junction held 8 bases outside the gene matches. This CDR3 is built from 15 residues. CDR3 residues: CASSPTQGEGNTIYF. DNA for the CDR3: TGTGCCAGCAGCCCCACCCAGGGGGAGGGAAACACCATATATTTT.

This chain uses TRBV28 with TRBJ1-2; D is perhaps TRBD1 (5 bases). With 2 bases removed from V and 5 bases from J, the gap between germline ends came to 9 bases. Looked up from germline, CDR1 is MDHEN and CDR2 is SYDVKM. This CDR3 has 13 amino acids. The CDR3 spells CASSLEGLYGYTF. DNA of the CDR3: TGTGCCAGCAGTTTAGAGGGACTTTATGGCTACACCTTC.

The chain links TRBV19 to TRBJ2-1, with a weak D call TRBD2 (6 bases). This CDR3 is built from 14 residues. Trimming took 9 bases from V and 8 from J, leaving 20 bases between them. From germline, CDR1 is LNHDA and CDR2 SQIVND (reference sequence). The CDR3 is CARTSRVLRDEQFF. As DNA, the CDR3 is TGTGCCAGAACTAGCCGGGTTTTGCGCGATGAGCAGTTCTTC.

The gene calls are TRBV11-2 and TRBJ2-5, with D uncertain. Trimming removed 0 bases at V and 5 bases at J, with 10 bases between. This CDR3 contains 14 residues. The germline gives CDR1 SGHAT, CDR2 FQNNGV. The CDR3 spells CASSLEARLETQYF. CDR3 coding DNA: TGTGCCAGCAGCTTAGAGGCTAGGCTGGAGACCCAGTACTTC.

The chain carries TRBV7-2 and TRBJ2-7; 7 bases line up with TRBD2. The CDR3 runs 15 residues. Germline V gene sequence: CDR1 SGHTA, CDR2 FQGNSA. V was pared by 1 base and J by 0 bases, with 3 bases of the junction left unmatched. The CDR3 DNA is TGTGCCAGCAGCTTAGAAGCGGGATACTCCTACGAGCAGTACTTC. Amino acids: CASSLEAGYSYEQYF.

CDR3 loop: CASRWTVHEKLFF. For the CDR3, the DNA is TGTGCCAGCCGGTGGACGGTCCATGAAAAACTGTTTTTT. The chain carries TRBV6-5 and TRBJ1-4; unclear D gene. The CDR3 runs to 13 residues. V lost 8 bases, J lost 6 bases, and 13 bases lay in between. CDR1 MNHEY and CDR2 SVGAGI come from the germline V gene.